This record looks at one T cell receptor (beta chain) sequence and its context. The data were produced by immunoSEQ multiplex PCR, yet TCRdb's version contains in-frame clones alone and is incomplete. Here the sample spans about 350,000 clones, 88% being singletons. This specimen belongs to a study of blood T cell repertoires in COVID-19. Germline V gives CDR1 SNHLY, CDR2 FYNNEI. V was pared by 7 bases and J by 5 bases, with 6 bases of the junction left unmatched. The CDR3 has 13 residues. Source material: PBMCs or T cells enriched from blood (not recorded which). The chain couples TRBV2 to TRBJ2-5; TRBD2 matches at 8 bases. The receptor's source is a woman aged 25 to 45 who had been exposed to COVID-19. Here the CDR3 reads CASTGGVGETQYF. The CDR3 region has the DNA TGTGCCAGCACGGGGGGGGTAGGCGAGACCCAGTACTTC.